At least ten counts were recorded for the clone carrying this T cell receptor (beta chain). Its cognate antigen is unknown. With the read ending 3 residues before the CDR3 end, the germline J gene is used to fill in that end. Donors gave roughly 5 to 8 ml heparinized peripheral whole blood. The sample comes from a study of T cell clonality in common variable immunodeficiency. Regarding the study as a whole: Reportedly, TCR beta sequences from common variable immunodeficiency showed fewer deletions and N-nucleotide insertions.

Equal genomic DNA amounts from CVID and control samples were sequenced. The protocol was immunoSEQ multiplex PCR, while the TCRdb copy is restricted to in-frame clones and leaves out a portion. The data show tens of thousands of clones, with none appearing a single time. CDR1 and CDR2 (germline): SGDLS, YYNGEE. V was trimmed by 6 bases and J by 4 bases, leaving 13 bases between them. The length of the CDR3 is 13 residues. The chain joins TRBV9 to TRBJ1-1, with a possible D match to TRBD1 (5 bases). The specimen sequenced was peripheral blood mononuclear cells. The clonotype was recovered from a person between 18 and 75 years old in good health. Partial CDR3 DNA: TGTGCCAGCAACCCGGGGGGGTCCACTGAA. Protein sequence: CASNPGGSTE. Given in full, the CDR3 is CASNPGGSTEAFF.